What follows is one TCR beta chain and its context. What it recognizes is unknown. Sequenced by immunoSEQ multiplex PCR; TCRdb stores in-frame clones only, minus some. The table includes roughly 60,000 clones, roughly 89% detected once. The CDR3 spans 15 residues. V gave up 5 bases and J gave up 1 base, with 14 bases separating them. In germline, CDR1 is LGHNA, CDR2 YNFKEQ. The data are from a study of T cell repertoires in ileal Crohn's disease. Study as a whole: Less than 40% were active smokers at surgery; median disease duration was 7.9 years. Study-level findings and limits: Clonality above 26.8% at surgery always came with endoscopic recurrence. Active smokers at surgery had more clonal expansions than non-smokers. Mucosal expansions were suggested to be mainly CD8 T cells.

The time point was: neoterminal ileum biopsy at postoperative endoscopy, about 6 months after surgery. The rearrangement joins TRBV4-2 to TRBJ1-1; D perhaps matches TRBD1 (6 bases). The sequence was obtained from an adult with Crohn's disease. The sequencing input was ileal tissue. CDR3 region: CASSYQYRENTEAFF. DNA of the CDR3: TGTGCCAGCAGCTATCAATACAGGGAGAACACTGAAGCTTTCTTT.